Listed here is a single TCR beta chain. This record comes from a study of blood T cell repertoires in COVID-19. Data came from immunoSEQ multiplex PCR; TCRdb stores just in-frame clones and leaves some out. This sample has roughly 420,000 clones, with approximately 88% found just once. The receptor was derived from a woman in her thirties with acute COVID-19. The sequencing input was PBMCs or T cells enriched from blood (not recorded which).

Here the CDR3 reads CASSPLQDSNYGYTF. CDR3 in DNA: TGTGCCAGCTCACCCCTACAGGATTCTAACTATGGCTACACCTTC. The chain employs TRBV18 and TRBJ1-2; D may be TRBD1 (5 bases). Between the trimmed V and J ends, which lost 3 bases and 0 bases, there was a span of 11 bases. Germline assignment: CDR1 KGHSH and CDR2 LQKENI. The length of the CDR3 is 15 residues. Drawing the rest from reference TRBV18 and TRBJ1-2, the complete variable domain is NAGVMQNPRHLVRRRGQEARLRCSPMKGHSHVYWYRQLPEEGLKFMVYLQKENIIDESGMPKERFSAEFPKEGPSILRIQQVVRGDSAAYFCASSPLQDSNYGYTFGSGTRLTVV.